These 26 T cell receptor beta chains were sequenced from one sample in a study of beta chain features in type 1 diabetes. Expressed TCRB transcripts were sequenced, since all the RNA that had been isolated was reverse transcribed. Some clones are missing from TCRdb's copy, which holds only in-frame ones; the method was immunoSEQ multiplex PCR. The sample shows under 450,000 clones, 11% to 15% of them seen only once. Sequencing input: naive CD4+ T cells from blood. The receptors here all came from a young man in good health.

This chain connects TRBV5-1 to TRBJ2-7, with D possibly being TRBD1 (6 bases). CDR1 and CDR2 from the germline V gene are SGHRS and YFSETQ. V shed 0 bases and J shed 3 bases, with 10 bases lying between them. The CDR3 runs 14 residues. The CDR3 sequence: CASSLDRVSYEQYF. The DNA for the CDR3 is TGCGCCAGCAGCTTGGACAGGGTGAGCTACGAGCAGTACTTC.

CDR3 bases: TGTGCCAGCTCGGGAGACGGGTCTTCTGGGGCCAACGTCCTGACTTTC. Amino acids: CASSGDGSSGANVLTF. V gene TRBV18 combines with J gene TRBJ2-6; the D gene is possibly TRBD2 (5 bases). The CDR3 totals 16 residues. Trimming shortened V by 6 bases and J by 1 base, and 13 bases separated the two germline ends. In germline, CDR1 is KGHSH, CDR2 LQKENI.

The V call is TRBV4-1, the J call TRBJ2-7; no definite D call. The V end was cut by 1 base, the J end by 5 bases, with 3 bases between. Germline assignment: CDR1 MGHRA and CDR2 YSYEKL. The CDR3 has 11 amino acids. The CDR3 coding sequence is TGCGCCAGCAGCCAAGCCCACGAGCAGTACTTC. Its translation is CASSQAHEQYF.

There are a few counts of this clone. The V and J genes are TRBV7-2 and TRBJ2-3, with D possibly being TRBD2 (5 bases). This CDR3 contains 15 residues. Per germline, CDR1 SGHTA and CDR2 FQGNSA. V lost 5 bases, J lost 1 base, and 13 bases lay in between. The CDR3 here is CASSPTGLRTDTQYF. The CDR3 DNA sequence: TGTGCCAGCAGCCCCACCGGACTTCGCACAGATACGCAGTATTTT.

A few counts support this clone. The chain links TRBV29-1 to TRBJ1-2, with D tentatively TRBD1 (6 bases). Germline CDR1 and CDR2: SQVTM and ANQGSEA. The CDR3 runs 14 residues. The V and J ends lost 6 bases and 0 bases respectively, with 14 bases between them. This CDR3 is CSVRVTGANYGYTF. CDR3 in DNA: TGCAGCGTCAGGGTGACAGGAGCTAACTATGGCTACACCTTC.

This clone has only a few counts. DNA for the CDR3: TGTGCCAGCTCAGCATCCACGGGCGTGAGCTCTGGGGCCAACGTCCTGACTTTC. Protein sequence: CASSASTGVSSGANVLTF. The rearrangement uses TRBV18 and TRBJ2-6; no clear D. Trimming stripped 5 bases from V and 0 bases from J, with 17 bases between. Germline assignment: CDR1 KGHSH and CDR2 LQKENI. The CDR3 extends over 18 amino acids. The whole variable domain, remainder taken from reference TRBV18 and TRBJ2-6, is NAGVMQNPRHLVRRRGQEARLRCSPMKGHSHVYWYRQLPEEGLKFMVYLQKENIIDESGMPKERFSAEFPKEGPSILRIQQVVRGDSAAYFCASSASTGVSSGANVLTFGAGSRLTVL.

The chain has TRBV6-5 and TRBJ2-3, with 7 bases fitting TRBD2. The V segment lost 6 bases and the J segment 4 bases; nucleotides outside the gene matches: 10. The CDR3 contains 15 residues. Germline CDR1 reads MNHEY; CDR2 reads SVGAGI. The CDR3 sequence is CASRRSGAKADTQYF. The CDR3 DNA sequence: TGTGCCAGCAGGAGAAGCGGGGCAAAGGCAGATACGCAGTATTTT.

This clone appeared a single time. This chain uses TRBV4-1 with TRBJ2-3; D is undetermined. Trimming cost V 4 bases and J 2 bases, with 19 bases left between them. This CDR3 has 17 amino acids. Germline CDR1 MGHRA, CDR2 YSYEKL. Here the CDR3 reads CASSPLTGRSPTDTQYF. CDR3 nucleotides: TGCGCCAGCAGCCCTCTCACGGGTAGAAGTCCCACAGATACGCAGTATTTT.

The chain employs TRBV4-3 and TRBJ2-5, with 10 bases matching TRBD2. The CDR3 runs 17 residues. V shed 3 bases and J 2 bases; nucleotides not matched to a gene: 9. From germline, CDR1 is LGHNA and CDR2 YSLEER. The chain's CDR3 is CASSQATSGGVQETQYF. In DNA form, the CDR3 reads TGCGCCAGCAGCCAGGCTACGAGCGGGGGGGTACAAGAGACCCAGTACTTC.

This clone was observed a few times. The CDR3 coding sequence is TGTGCCAGCAGCGCCGGACAGGGGGCACGAGAGACCCAGTACTTC. It translates to CASSAGQGARETQYF. V gene TRBV9 combines with J gene TRBJ2-5; 11 bases line up with TRBD1. The CDR3 extends over 15 amino acids. Germline lookup yields CDR1 SGDLS and CDR2 YYNGEE. The ends lost 3 bases at V and 4 bases at J; junction bases unmatched: 5.

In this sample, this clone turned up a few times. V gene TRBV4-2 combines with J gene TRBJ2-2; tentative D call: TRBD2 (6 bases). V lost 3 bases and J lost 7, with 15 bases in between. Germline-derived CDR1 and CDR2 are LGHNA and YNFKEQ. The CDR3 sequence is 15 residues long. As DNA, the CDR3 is TGTGCCAGCAGCCATGGAGGGACTTTGGGCGGGGAGCTGTTTTTT. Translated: CASSHGGTLGGELFF.

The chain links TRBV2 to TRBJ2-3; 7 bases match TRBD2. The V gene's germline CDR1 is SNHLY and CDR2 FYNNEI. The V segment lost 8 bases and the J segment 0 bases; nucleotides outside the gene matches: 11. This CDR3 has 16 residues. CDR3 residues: CASFALSGASTDTQYF. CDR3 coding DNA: TGTGCCAGCTTCGCTTTGAGCGGGGCTAGCACAGATACGCAGTATTTT.

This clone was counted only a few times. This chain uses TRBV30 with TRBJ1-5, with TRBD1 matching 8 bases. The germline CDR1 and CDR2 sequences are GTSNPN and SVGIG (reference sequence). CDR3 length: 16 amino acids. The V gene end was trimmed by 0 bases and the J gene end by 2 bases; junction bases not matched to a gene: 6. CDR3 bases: TGTGCCTGGAGTGTAGGGACAGGAGACGGCAATCAGCCCCAGCATTTT. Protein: CAWSVGTGDGNQPQHF.

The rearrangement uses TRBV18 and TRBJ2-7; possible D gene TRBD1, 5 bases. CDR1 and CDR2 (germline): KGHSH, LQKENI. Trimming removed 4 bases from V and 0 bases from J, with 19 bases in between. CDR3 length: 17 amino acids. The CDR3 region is CASSLLQTDSLSYEQYF. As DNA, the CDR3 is TGTGCCAGCTCACTACTCCAGACAGACTCTCTCTCCTACGAGCAGTACTTC. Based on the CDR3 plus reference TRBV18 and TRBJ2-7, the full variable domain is NAGVMQNPRHLVRRRGQEARLRCSPMKGHSHVYWYRQLPEEGLKFMVYLQKENIIDESGMPKERFSAEFPKEGPSILRIQQVVRGDSAAYFCASSLLQTDSLSYEQYFGPGTRLTVT.

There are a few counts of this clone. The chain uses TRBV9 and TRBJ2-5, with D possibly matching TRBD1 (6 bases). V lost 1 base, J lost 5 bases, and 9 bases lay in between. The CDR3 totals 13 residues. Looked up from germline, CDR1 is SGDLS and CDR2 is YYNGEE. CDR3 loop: CASSVQGTETQYF. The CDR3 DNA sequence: TGTGCCAGCAGCGTACAGGGGACGGAGACCCAGTACTTC.

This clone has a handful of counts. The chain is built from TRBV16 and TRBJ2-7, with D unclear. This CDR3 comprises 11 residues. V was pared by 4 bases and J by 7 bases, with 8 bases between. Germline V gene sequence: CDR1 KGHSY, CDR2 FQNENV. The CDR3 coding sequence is TGTGCCAGCAGCCTGAGATGGGAGCAGTACTTC. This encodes CASSLRWEQYF. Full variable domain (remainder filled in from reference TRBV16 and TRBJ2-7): GEEVAQTPKHLVRGEGQKAKLYCAPIKGHSYVFWYQQVLKNEFKFLISFQNENVFDETGMPKERFSAKCLPNSPCSLEIQATKLEDSAVYFCASSLRWEQYFGPGTRLTVT.

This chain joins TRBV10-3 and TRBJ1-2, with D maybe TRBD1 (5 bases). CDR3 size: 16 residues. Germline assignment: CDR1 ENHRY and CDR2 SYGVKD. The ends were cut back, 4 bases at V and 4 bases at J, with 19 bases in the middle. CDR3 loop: CAISGGAGDGFYGYTF. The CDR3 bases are TGTGCCATCAGTGGCGGGGCAGGTGACGGTTTCTATGGCTACACCTTC.

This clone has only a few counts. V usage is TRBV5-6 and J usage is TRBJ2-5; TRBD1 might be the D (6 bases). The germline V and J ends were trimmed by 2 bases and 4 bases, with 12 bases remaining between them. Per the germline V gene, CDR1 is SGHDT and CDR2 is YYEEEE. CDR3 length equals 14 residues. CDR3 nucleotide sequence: TGTGCCAGCAGCTTAGGATGGACAGCAGAGACCCAGTACTTC. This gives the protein CASSLGWTAETQYF.

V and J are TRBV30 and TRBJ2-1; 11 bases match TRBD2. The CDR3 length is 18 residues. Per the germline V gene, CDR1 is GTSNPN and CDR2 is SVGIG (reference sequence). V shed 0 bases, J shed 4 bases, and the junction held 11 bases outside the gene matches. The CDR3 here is CAWSVSIIIAGGYNEQFF. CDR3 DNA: TGTGCCTGGAGTGTATCGATCATTATAGCGGGAGGGTACAATGAGCAGTTCTTC.

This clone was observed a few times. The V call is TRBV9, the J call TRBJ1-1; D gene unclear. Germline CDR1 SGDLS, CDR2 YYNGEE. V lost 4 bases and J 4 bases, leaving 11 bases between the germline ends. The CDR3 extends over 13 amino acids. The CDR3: CASSSPWGTEAFF. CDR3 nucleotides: TGTGCCAGCAGCTCACCCTGGGGCACTGAAGCTTTCTTT.

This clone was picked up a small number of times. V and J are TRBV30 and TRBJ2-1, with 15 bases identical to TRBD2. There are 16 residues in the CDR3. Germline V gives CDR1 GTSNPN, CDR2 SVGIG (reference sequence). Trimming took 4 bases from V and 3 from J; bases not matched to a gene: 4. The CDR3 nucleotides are TGTGCCTGGAACTCGGGACTAGCGGGAGGCTACAATGAGCAGTTCTTC. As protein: CAWNSGLAGGYNEQFF.

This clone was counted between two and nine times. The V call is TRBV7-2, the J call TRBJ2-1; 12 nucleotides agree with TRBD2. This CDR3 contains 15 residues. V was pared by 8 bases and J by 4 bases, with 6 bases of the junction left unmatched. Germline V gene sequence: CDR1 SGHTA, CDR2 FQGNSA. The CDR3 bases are TGTGCCAGCGGCAGAGGGACTAGCGGGTACAATGAGCAGTTCTTC. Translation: CASGRGTSGYNEQFF.

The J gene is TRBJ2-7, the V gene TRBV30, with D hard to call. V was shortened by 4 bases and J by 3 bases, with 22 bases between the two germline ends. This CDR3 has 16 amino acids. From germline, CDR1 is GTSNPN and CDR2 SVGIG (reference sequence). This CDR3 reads CAWMAPPPCSYYEQYV. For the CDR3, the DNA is TGTGCCTGGATGGCCCCTCCTCCGTGCAGTTACTACGAGCAGTACGTC.

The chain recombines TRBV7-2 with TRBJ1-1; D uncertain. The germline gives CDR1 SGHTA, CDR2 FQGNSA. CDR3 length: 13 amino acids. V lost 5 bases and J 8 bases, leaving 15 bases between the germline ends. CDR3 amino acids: CASSRPDGVEAFF. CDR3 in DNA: TGTGCCAGCAGCCGCCCCGACGGGGTGGAAGCTTTCTTT. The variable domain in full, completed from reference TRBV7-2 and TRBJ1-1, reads GAGVSQSPSNKVTEKGKDVELRCDPISGHTALYWYRQSLGQGLEFLIYFQGNSAPDKSGLPSDRFSAERTGGSVSTLTIQRTQQEDSAVYLCASSRPDGVEAFFGQGTRLTVV.

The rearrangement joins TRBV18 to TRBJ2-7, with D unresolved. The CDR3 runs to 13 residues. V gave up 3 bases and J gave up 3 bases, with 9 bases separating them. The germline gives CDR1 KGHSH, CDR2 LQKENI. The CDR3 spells CASSPGGVYEQYV. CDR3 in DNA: TGTGCCAGCTCACCCGGTGGGGTCTACGAGCAGTACGTC.

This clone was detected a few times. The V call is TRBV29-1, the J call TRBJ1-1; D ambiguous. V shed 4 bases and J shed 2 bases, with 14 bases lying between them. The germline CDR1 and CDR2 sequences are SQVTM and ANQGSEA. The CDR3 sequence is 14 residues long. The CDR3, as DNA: TGCAGCGTTGTACATGGGCAGCTAAACACTGAAGCTTTCTTT. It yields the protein CSVVHGQLNTEAFF.